This TCR beta chain was identified during a study of blood T cell repertoires in COVID-19. Across the study: COVID-19 samples from acute and convalescent phases originated in the United States, Italy and Spain. T cells, B-cell-depleted T cells, or PBMCs provided the cDNA or gDNA that served as material.

Per the original methods: Estimation of nucleated cell counts relied on the amplification of reference gene primers. Libraries were prepared by immunoSEQ multiplex PCR; TCRdb keeps only in-frame clonotypes and omits some of them. The V and J calls and clone size were taken over from that table, and D and trimming were inferred from the DNA. This sample has 110,000 or so clones, with 81% found just once. There are 16 residues in the CDR3. The V and J ends lost 0 bases and 9 bases, in that order; junction bases with no gene match: 8. Germline-derived CDR1 and CDR2 are SGHRS and YFSETQ. The sample taken for sequencing was peripheral blood. This chain connects TRBV5-1 to TRBJ2-1; TRBD2 aligns across 11 bases. The TCR was taken from a man between 45 and 60 years old with acute or convalescent COVID-19. This CDR3 is CASSLEASGGQGEQFF. CDR3 nucleotide sequence: TGCGCCAGCAGCTTGGAGGCTAGCGGGGGGCAGGGTGAGCAGTTCTTC.